One and the same sample provided the 21 T cell receptor beta chains below, sequenced in a study of cytomegalovirus exposure and HLA in healthy donors. The study ran its PCR with 60 Vbeta and 13 Jbeta primers. The table came from immunoSEQ multiplex PCR; TCRdb's copy has only in-frame clones and leaves some out. The sample gives fewer than 250,000 clones, roughly 79% of which show up once; approximately 2% is in the top ten. Sequenced sample: PBMCs. All receptors derive from a male donor in good health and CMV-seronegative.

The J gene is TRBJ2-3, the V gene TRBV20-1; D is unclear. This CDR3 spans 10 amino acids. The V gene lost 4 bases and the J gene lost 5 bases, with 4 bases spanning the gap. In germline, CDR1 is DFQATT, CDR2 SNEGSKA (reference sequence). This chain's CDR3 is CSATRDTQYF. DNA of the CDR3: TGCAGTGCTACCAGAGATACGCAGTATTTT.

The rearrangement links TRBV5-6 to TRBJ2-3, with 12 bases lining up with TRBD2. The J segment lost 6 bases and the V segment lost 2 bases, leaving 1 base of the junction unmatched. In germline, CDR1 is SGHDT, CDR2 YYEEEE. This CDR3 spans 14 amino acids. The chain's CDR3 is CASSFGTSGDTQYF. The CDR3 DNA follows: TGTGCCAGCAGCTTCGGGACTAGCGGGGATACGCAGTATTTT.

The J gene is TRBJ2-3, the V gene TRBV9; 9 bases map to TRBD2. V lost 3 bases and J lost 0; bases outside the gene matches: 5. The germline V gene has CDR1 SGDLS and CDR2 YYNGEE. The length of the CDR3 is 16 residues. CDR3 coding DNA: TGTGCCAGCAGCGCCGCGACTAGCGGAAGCACAGATACGCAGTATTTT. It is translated as CASSAATSGSTDTQYF.

V is TRBV7-9 and J is TRBJ1-1, with D possibly being TRBD1 (5 bases). CDR3 length: 18 amino acids. Trimming shortened V by 6 bases and J by 0 bases, and 23 bases separated the two germline ends. Germline V lookup: CDR1 SEHNR, CDR2 FQNEAQ (reference sequence). In nucleotides, the CDR3 is TGTGCCAGCAGACACCCCCGCCAGGGCGGCGAAGTGAACACTGAAGCTTTCTTT. Residues: CASRHPRQGGEVNTEAFF.

V and J are TRBV7-3 and TRBJ1-2; weak D call: TRBD1 (5 bases). The CDR3 contains 15 residues. With 1 base removed from V and 8 bases from J, the gap between germline ends came to 17 bases. Germline V gives CDR1 SGHTA, CDR2 FQGTGA. This CDR3 reads CASSLIGRAKGGYTF. CDR3 coding DNA: TGTGCCAGCAGCTTAATTGGCAGGGCAAAGGGGGGCTACACCTTC.

The rearrangement joins TRBV29-1 to TRBJ1-2, with D possibly matching TRBD1 (6 bases). CDR1 and CDR2 (germline): SQVTM, ANQGSEA. The CDR3 has 15 residues. Trimming took 5 bases from V and 6 from J, leaving 22 bases between them. CDR3 region: CSVPNRGAEINGYTF. The CDR3 DNA reads as TGCAGCGTTCCCAACCGGGGGGCAGAGATTAATGGCTACACCTTC.

This rearrangement joins TRBV18 to TRBJ2-7; D is unresolved. This CDR3 is 15 amino acids long. Trimming took 3 bases from V and 0 from J, leaving 12 bases between them. Germline CDR1 is KGHSH and CDR2 is LQKENI. CDR3 protein: CASSPEQSTSYEQYF. For the CDR3, the DNA is TGTGCCAGCTCACCGGAACAGTCGACCTCCTACGAGCAGTACTTC.

The sample holds one count of this clone. The J gene is TRBJ2-7, the V gene TRBV7-2; 11 bases are shared with TRBD2. With V trimmed by 2 bases and J by 5 bases, 5 bases remained unmatched. This CDR3 contains 15 residues. Germline CDR1 reads SGHTA; CDR2 reads FQGNSA. The CDR3 here is CASSLILAGEHEQYF. For the CDR3, the DNA is TGTGCCAGCAGCTTAATACTAGCGGGAGAACACGAGCAGTACTTC.

The rearrangement links TRBV5-6 to TRBJ1-3, with TRBD1 as a possible D gene (5 bases). This CDR3 region has 16 residues. Germline lookup yields CDR1 SGHDT and CDR2 YYEEEE. The ends were cut back, 0 bases at V and 3 bases at J, with 13 bases in the middle. The CDR3 coding sequence is TGTGCCAGCAGCTTGGGCGGGGGTGCCAATGGAAACACCATATATTTT. Its translation is CASSLGGGANGNTIYF.

The rearrangement uses TRBV29-1 and TRBJ2-7; 11 positions match TRBD2. Germline V gives CDR1 SQVTM, CDR2 ANQGSEA. The CDR3 has 14 residues. V was clipped by 4 bases and J by 3 bases; unmatched bases: 5. DNA for the CDR3: TGCAGCGTTGGACTAGCGGGACAGGACTACGAGCAGTACTTC. Amino acid sequence: CSVGLAGQDYEQYF.

The chain recombines TRBV28 with TRBJ2-7; D remains unclear. Germline-derived CDR1 and CDR2 are MDHEN and SYDVKM. The CDR3 loop spans 11 amino acids. V was clipped by 5 bases and J by 3 bases, with 5 bases between them. The CDR3 reads CASSPDYEQYF. CDR3 DNA: TGTGCCAGCAGTCCAGACTACGAGCAGTACTTC.

This clone was seen a single time. The V and J genes are TRBV6-4 and TRBJ2-1, with TRBD2 matching 14 bases. Per germline, CDR1 MRHNA and CDR2 SNTAGT. With 4 bases clipped from V and 4 bases from J, the junction kept 9 bases outside the gene matches. This CDR3 comprises 18 residues. The CDR3 is CASSGRGTSGSPYNEQFF. CDR3 coding DNA: TGTGCCAGCAGTGGCCGAGGGACTAGCGGGAGTCCTTACAATGAGCAGTTCTTC.

This clone appeared once. This sequence joins TRBV10-3 and TRBJ2-7; TRBD2 aligns across 13 bases. The CDR3 runs 13 residues. Germline V gives CDR1 ENHRY, CDR2 SYGVKD. Germline trimming cut 10 bases from V and 6 bases from J; bases unmatched to any gene: 6. The DNA of the CDR3 is TGTGCCACGAGGACTAGCGGGGGTGGCGAGCAGTACTTC. Amino acid sequence: CATRTSGGGEQYF.

The V call is TRBV4-1, the J call TRBJ2-5, with TRBD2 matching 12 bases. V lost 0 bases, J lost 5 bases, and 19 bases stayed unmatched. This CDR3 is 21 amino acids long. CDR1 is MGHRA and CDR2 is YSYEKL in the germline V gene. The CDR3 sequence is CASSQDGIGELAGGEGETQYF. CDR3 DNA sequence: TGCGCCAGCAGCCAAGATGGAATCGGAGAACTAGCGGGAGGTGAGGGGGAGACCCAGTACTTC.

The chain combines TRBV6-4 with TRBJ1-1; D not certain. The ends were cut back, 4 bases at V and 0 bases at J, with 6 bases in the middle. Germline values: CDR1 MRHNA, CDR2 SNTAGT. This CDR3 region has 13 residues. The CDR3 region is CASSADLNTEAFF. In nucleotides, the CDR3 is TGTGCCAGCAGTGCAGATTTGAACACTGAAGCTTTCTTT.

The chain recombines TRBV18 with TRBJ2-6; 7 nucleotides line up with TRBD1. Trimming cost V 4 bases and J 2 bases; bases outside gene matches: 5. Germline CDR1 KGHSH, CDR2 LQKENI. The CDR3 has 16 amino acids. Written as DNA, the CDR3 is TGTGCCAGCTCACGGGACAGTATCCCTGGGGCCAACGTCCTGACTTTC. This codes for CASSRDSIPGANVLTF.

This clone has just one count. The chain is built from TRBV28 and TRBJ1-4; maybe TRBD1 (5 bases). In germline, CDR1 is MDHEN, CDR2 SYDVKM. V was pared by 2 bases and J by 8 bases, with 12 bases between. The CDR3 is 14 amino acids. The CDR3 is CASSLRRRDEKLFF. CDR3 in DNA: TGTGCCAGCAGTTTACGCAGGAGGGACGAAAAACTGTTTTTT.

This clone was seen a single time. The chain employs TRBV19 and TRBJ1-1, with D hard to call. V lost 3 bases, J lost 1 base, and 6 bases lay in between. Germline V gene sequence: CDR1 LNHDA, CDR2 SQIVND (reference sequence). This CDR3 has 13 residues. CDR3 DNA sequence: TGTGCCAGTAGTATGAACAGGAACACTGAAGCTTTCTTT. Translated: CASSMNRNTEAFF.

The table lists this clone with a count of one. This rearrangement joins TRBV4-1 to TRBJ1-2; the match to TRBD1 covers 8 bases. There are 14 residues in the CDR3. Germline V gene sequence: CDR1 MGHRA, CDR2 YSYEKL. The ends lost 4 bases at V and 8 bases at J; junction bases unmatched: 9. The chain's CDR3 is CASSLPDRVYGYTF. The CDR3 DNA sequence: TGCGCCAGCAGCCTACCGGACAGGGTCTACGGCTACACCTTC.

This clone was seen once. This rearrangement joins TRBV7-9 to TRBJ2-1, with TRBD1 matching over 7 bases. The V segment lost 8 bases and the J segment 4 bases; nucleotides outside the gene matches: 8. From germline, CDR1 is SEHNR and CDR2 FQNEAQ (reference sequence). The CDR3 extends over 14 amino acids. For the CDR3, the DNA is TGTGCCAGCGAAGGGGCAGGGGGATACAATGAGCAGTTCTTC. It encodes CASEGAGGYNEQFF.

The V call is TRBV11-1, the J call TRBJ2-1; 10 nucleotides match TRBD2. This CDR3 has 15 amino acids. After removal of 5 bases from V and 0 bases from J, the junction contained 1 base not matched to a gene. Germline-derived CDR1 and CDR2 are SGHAT and FQDESV (reference sequence). CDR3 region: CASSPSGSSYNEQFF. In nucleotides, the CDR3 is TGTGCCAGCAGCCCTAGCGGGAGCTCCTACAATGAGCAGTTCTTC.